This TCR beta chain was captured in a study of T cells in Graves' hyperthyroidism and ophthalmopathy. Germline V CDR1 and CDR2: MGHRA, YSYEKL. Trimming took 4 bases from V and 3 from J, leaving 16 bases between them. This CDR3 is built from 16 residues. TCR beta CDR3 regions were amplified from RNA. Researchers ran a first-round RT-PCR on the TCR CDR3 using the HTBI primer set. Via MiXCR, TCRdb re-called the multiplex PCR reads, giving one row per CDR3 protein. The sample holds a few hundred thousand distinct CDR3 sequences; roughly 13% are singletons and the top ten take 4% to 6.5%. The rearrangement uses TRBV4-1 and TRBJ1-5; a weak D match, TRBD1 (5 bases). Source material: blood. The clonotype comes from a young woman with Graves' hyperthyroidism. The CDR3 protein is CASSPTPGGVNQPQHF. The CDR3 nucleotides are TGCGCCAGCAGCCCTACGCCCGGGGGTGTCAATCAGCCCCAGCATTTT.